The T cell receptor (beta chain) under discussion was sequenced for a study of identical twins. The V and J ends lost 2 bases and 8 bases, in that order; junction bases with no gene match: 8. CDR1 is SGHTA, CDR2 FQGNSA, per germline. This CDR3 region has 15 residues. This clonotype has only a few counts. Template switching created a universal primer site, and the cDNA included unique molecular identifiers. MiXCR was run by TCRdb on the 5' RACE reads, yielding one entry per CDR3 protein. This table has 450,000 or so distinct CDR3 sequences, approximately 17% appearing once. The rearrangement uses TRBV7-2 and TRBJ2-1, with 8 bases lining up with TRBD2. The sequenced material came from naive T cells sorted from blood. The receptor was isolated from a man in his fifties in good health. The CDR3, as DNA: TGTGCCAGCAGCTTATCAAGGCGGACTAGCTATGAGCAGTTCTTC. It specifies CASSLSRRTSYEQFF.